This TCR beta chain emerged from a study of blood T cell repertoires in COVID-19 (dated by TCRdb to between 2020 and 2021). Regarding the complete study: The collaborator samples originated in the United States, Italy and Spain and spanned the acute and convalescent phases of COVID-19. The material from the prospective study consisted of cDNA or gDNA derived from T cells, B-cell-depleted T cells, or PBMCs. Deeply sampled blood TCRbeta repertoires from subjects exposed to, actively infected with, or recovered from COVID-19 were included in the dataset. The repertoires were made available in a free public database intended to serve as a resource for research on the immune response to SARS-CoV-2. The samples were drawn from the first 160 participants of the ongoing ImmuneRACE study and from over a thousand subjects provided by 6 global collaborators. The sample metadata nearly always contained a de-identified subject ID, COVID-19 status, age in years and sex. Where available, HLA class I and class II types were taken from metadata supplied by the sample provider and were not determined by assay-based typing. General conclusions and limits of the study: How much clinical and demographic metadata was included differed by source and by participant, and the metadata was provided uncurated.

TCRbeta CDR3 regions were amplified from genomic DNA using the immunoSEQ Assay, a bias-controlled multiplex PCR. From the authors' description of their analysis: The number of nucleated cells in each sample was estimated from the amplification of reference gene primers within the assay. Sequence reads were collapsed and filtered to measure the absolute abundance of every unique TCRbeta CDR3 rearrangement. For each sample, productive Simpson clonality was calculated by taking the square root of Simpson's diversity index across productive rearrangements. TCRdb holds this immuneACCESS table with in-frame rearrangements only. Some clones are missing; in checked studies, unresolved V genes explain under half, and the rest has no known cause. D and trimming were read from the DNA, whereas the V and J calls and clone size are those reported in that table. Present in this sample are 110,000 or so clones, roughly 80% of which were seen just once. The ten largest account for less than 9.5% of the sample.

CDR1 and CDR2, looked up from the germline V gene (reference sequence), are GTSNPN and SVGIG. From V the trimming removes 5 bases and from J it removes 3 bases, while the gene matches leave 1 base of the junction unaccounted for. The CDR3 runs 12 amino acids, cysteine and phenylalanine included. The retained sequence is limited to the CDR3, 36 bases, with the frame set at the first base. Collaborating institutions collected whole blood in K2EDTA tubes following their own protocols. For TCRbeta analysis, collaborator samples were shipped as frozen whole blood, as isolated PBMCs, or as DNA extracted from either sample type. On this clone: Its antigen is not yet known. The sample holds no much larger clone one base away, and base qualities are not on file.

The sequence joins TRBV30 to TRBJ2-7, with TRBD1 identical over 10 junction bases. The material sequenced was peripheral blood. This sequence was found in a woman in her thirties or forties with acute or convalescent COVID-19. At the DNA level, the sequence is TGTGCCTGGGGGGACAGGGGCTACGAGCAGTACTTC. Translated, it reads CAWGDRGYEQYF.